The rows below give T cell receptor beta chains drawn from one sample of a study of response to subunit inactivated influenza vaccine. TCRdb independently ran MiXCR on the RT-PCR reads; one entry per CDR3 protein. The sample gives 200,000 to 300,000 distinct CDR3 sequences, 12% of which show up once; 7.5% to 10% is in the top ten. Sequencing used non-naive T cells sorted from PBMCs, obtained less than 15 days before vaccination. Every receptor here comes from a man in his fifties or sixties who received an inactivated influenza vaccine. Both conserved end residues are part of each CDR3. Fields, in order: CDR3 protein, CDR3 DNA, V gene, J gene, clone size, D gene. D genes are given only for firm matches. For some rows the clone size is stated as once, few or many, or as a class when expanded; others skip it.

CASSLDPGRRGRGGPDTQYF	TGTGCCAGCAGCTTAGATCCGGGGAGAAGAGGGCGGGGAGGCCCAGATACGCAGTATTTT	TRBV11-2	TRBJ2-3	many	.
CASSLGGGTVEQYF	TGTGCCAGCAGCTTAGGAGGGGGGACGGTCGAGCAGTACTTC	TRBV7-6	TRBJ2-7	many	.
CASSSQGYPGYTF	TGTGCCAGCAGTTCACAGGGCTATCCTGGCTACACCTTC	TRBV12-3/TRBV12-4	TRBJ1-2	many	.
CASSQSTGRARGGYTF	TGCGCCAGCAGCCAATCTACAGGGCGTGCGAGAGGAGGCTACACCTTC	TRBV4-3	TRBJ1-2	few	.
CASTELAGDYNEQFF	TGCGCCAGCACCGAACTAGCGGGAGACTACAATGAGCAGTTCTTC	TRBV5-1	TRBJ2-1	.	TRBD2
CASQTGSAVPNTEAFF	TGCGCCAGCCAAACAGGGTCGGCCGTCCCGAACACTGAAGCTTTCTTT	TRBV5-1	TRBJ1-1	few	.
CASSVPTNGGELFF	TGTGCCAGCAGCGTCCCTACGAACGGCGGGGAGCTGTTTTTT	TRBV9	TRBJ2-2	few	.
CASSYSSSGSPYEQYF	TGTGCCAGCAGTTACTCTTCTAGCGGGAGTCCCTACGAGCAGTACTTC	TRBV6-5	TRBJ2-7	.	TRBD2
CSARNMNTEAFF	TGCAGTGCTAGAAACATGAACACTGAAGCTTTCTTT	TRBV20-1	TRBJ1-1	few	.
CASSYTSADTQYF	TGTGCCAGCAGTTACACTAGCGCGGATACGCAGTATTTT	TRBV6-2/TRBV6-3	TRBJ2-3	.	TRBD2
CASSWGQGSTDTQYF	TGTGCCAGCAGCTGGGGACAGGGGAGCACAGATACGCAGTATTTT	TRBV11-1	TRBJ2-3	few	TRBD1
CASSLETNTQYF	TGTGCCAGCAGCTTAGAAACGAATACGCAGTATTTT	TRBV11-2	TRBJ2-3	.	.
CSGPWSNTRTDNYGYTF	TGCAGTGGCCCCTGGTCCAACACACGAACCGATAACTATGGCTACACCTTC	TRBV20-1	TRBJ1-2	many	.
CASSLIPDNYGYTF	TGTGCCAGCAGCCTCATTCCGGACAACTATGGCTACACCTTC	TRBV7-2	TRBJ1-2	many	.
CASSYSSSGGNTGELFF	TGTGCCAGCAGTTACTCATCTAGCGGGGGAAACACCGGGGAGCTGTTTTTT	TRBV6-5	TRBJ2-2	few	TRBD2
CSVGGTSGETQYF	TGCAGCGTGGGGGGGACTAGTGGAGAGACCCAGTACTTC	TRBV29-1	TRBJ2-5	few	TRBD2
CSARSTGGSYEQYF	TGCAGTGCTAGATCGACAGGGGGTTCCTACGAGCAGTACTTC	TRBV20-1	TRBJ2-7	many	TRBD1
CASSPAARNSPLHF	TGTGCCAGCAGTCCGGCCGCAAGAAATTCACCCCTCCACTTT	TRBV12-3/TRBV12-4	TRBJ1-6	few	.
CASSSLIGRDNEQFF	TGTGCCAGCAGCTCCCTAATCGGGCGGGACAATGAGCAGTTCTTC	TRBV7-9	TRBJ2-1	few	.
CASSSPGTAIDWQYF	TGTGCCAGCAGCTCACCCGGGACAGCGATTGATTGGCAGTACTTC	TRBV7-2	TRBJ2-7	.	TRBD1
CASSVVGTSGQETQYF	TGTGCCAGCAGCGTAGTAGGGACTAGCGGACAAGAGACCCAGTACTTC	TRBV9	TRBJ2-5	.	TRBD2
CASSIGTSGVTGELFF	TGCGCCAGCAGCATCGGGACTAGCGGGGTCACCGGGGAGCTGTTTTTT	TRBV5-1	TRBJ2-2	few	TRBD2
CASSYQPGQQWVTDTQYF	TGTGCCAGCAGTTACCAGCCGGGACAGCAGTGGGTCACAGATACGCAGTATTTT	TRBV9	TRBJ2-3	.	TRBD1
CASSYAPGRTADTQYF	TGTGCCAGCAGTTACGCCCCAGGGAGGACCGCAGATACGCAGTATTTT	TRBV6-2/TRBV6-3	TRBJ2-3	few	.
CRPGLHQETQYF	TGCAGGCCGGGACTACACCAAGAGACCCAGTACTTC	TRBV20-1	TRBJ2-5	once	TRBD2
CASSKVRRPLHF	TGTGCCAGTAGTAAGGTCAGAAGACCCCTCCACTTT	TRBV19	TRBJ1-6	.	.